The 19 T cell receptor beta chains reported below all come from one sample, sequenced in a study of T cell responses to AZD1222 COVID-19 vaccine (dated by TCRdb to the early 2020s). Sample time point, as interpreted from the label and publication: baseline before first vaccination. The method behind the library was the immunoSEQ multiplex PCR assay. The table comes from immuneACCESS by way of TCRdb, which keeps in-frame sequences with V and J called. Part of the clones is missing from these tables; in studies checked, under half for an unresolved V gene and the rest for unknown reasons. The sample table records about 55,000 clones; approximately 88% of these occur just once. Together, the top ten hold 25% to 30% of the sample. Sample: peripheral blood, taken on day 0 of AZD1222 vaccination. The receptor source for this set is an adult in good health.

The chain couples TRBV7-9 to TRBJ1-1; 9 bases map to TRBD1. Germline V gene lookup returns CDR1 SEHNR and CDR2 FQNEAQ (reference sequence). This CDR3 has 15 residues. The ends lost 7 bases at V and 5 bases at J; junction bases unmatched: 11. The CDR3 DNA reads TGTGCCAGCAACGCAAGGACAGGGGCAGAGACTGAAGCTTTCTTT. It encodes CASNARTGAETEAFF. Based on the CDR3 plus reference TRBV7-9 and TRBJ1-1, the full variable domain is DTGVSQNPRHKITKRGQNVTFRCDPISEHNRLYWYRQTLGQGPEFLTYFQNEAQLEKSRLLSDRFSAERPKGSFSTLEIQRTEQGDSAMYLCASNARTGAETEAFFGQGTRLTVV.

The chain has TRBV6-5 and TRBJ1-4, with D tentatively TRBD1 (6 bases). The CDR3 sequence is 12 residues long. Deletions cut 9 bases from V and 5 bases from J, with 10 bases between. CDR1 and CDR2 (germline): MNHEY, SVGAGI. CDR3: CASEGVNEKLFF. In DNA, the CDR3 is TGTGCCAGTGAGGGGGTGAATGAAAAACTGTTTTTT.

The rearrangement uses TRBV27 and TRBJ2-5, with D perhaps TRBD1 (5 bases). Trimming cost V 5 bases and J 5 bases, with 21 bases left between them. CDR1 and CDR2 from the germline V gene are MNHEY and SMNVEV (reference sequence). This CDR3 is built from 16 residues. CDR3 nucleotide sequence: TGTGCCAGCAGTCCCCCACGCGTAGGGGCCGTCGAGACCCAGTACTTC. Its translation: CASSPPRVGAVETQYF.

The genes are TRBV7-2 and TRBJ1-1, with 9 bases matching TRBD1. V was clipped by 5 bases and J by 6 bases; unmatched bases: 4. The germline V gene has CDR1 SGHTA and CDR2 FQGNSA. The length of the CDR3 is 13 residues. CDR3 sequence (DNA): TGTGCCAGCAGCAGTAGGACAGGGGCTGAAGCTTTCTTT. This sequence encodes CASSSRTGAEAFF.

The chain is built from TRBV5-1 and TRBJ2-7; 8 bases match TRBD2. CDR1 and CDR2 (germline): SGHRS, YFSETQ. The CDR3 spans 17 residues. V trimming: 2 bases; J trimming: 0 bases; junction bases outside the gene matches: 10. Here the CDR3 reads CASSFSALLADSYEQYF. DNA for the CDR3: TGCGCCAGCAGCTTCTCAGCTCTACTAGCGGACTCCTACGAGCAGTACTTC.

The V call is TRBV11-3, the J call TRBJ2-7; tentatively, D is TRBD2 (5 bases). Germline V lookup: CDR1 SGHNT, CDR2 YENEEA. V was pared by 2 bases and J by 0 bases, with 11 bases between. This CDR3 spans 15 amino acids. DNA of the CDR3: TGTGCCAGCAGCTTAAGAGGAACTAGCTCCTACGAGCAGTACTTC. Translated, it gives CASSLRGTSSYEQYF.

Written as DNA, the CDR3 is TGTGCCAGCACGTGGGGGGCGGGATTGGATGAGCAGTTCTTC. Amino acids: CASTWGAGLDEQFF. The chain carries TRBV9 and TRBJ2-1; D is perhaps TRBD1 or TRBD2 (6 bases each). The CDR3 sequence is 14 residues long. Per germline, CDR1 SGDLS and CDR2 YYNGEE. Trimming took off 6 bases at V and 8 bases at J, with 18 bases between the two ends.

The rearrangement uses TRBV5-1 and TRBJ1-5; D is undetermined. Germline V gives CDR1 SGHRS, CDR2 YFSETQ. There are 14 residues in the CDR3. Trimming stripped 0 bases from V and 5 bases from J, with 9 bases between. The CDR3 DNA reads as TGCGCCAGCAGCTTGGGGACGGATTATCAGCCCCAGCATTTT. Translating gives CASSLGTDYQPQHF.

This sequence joins TRBV5-4 and TRBJ1-1; a weak D match, TRBD1 (6 bases). Germline V gives CDR1 SGHNT, CDR2 YYREEE (reference sequence). CDR3 length: 16 residues. Trimming removed 4 bases from V and 0 bases from J, with 16 bases in between. The CDR3 spells CASSTAGGSMNTEAFF. The CDR3 DNA reads TGTGCCAGCAGCACCGCCGGGGGCTCCATGAACACTGAAGCTTTCTTT.

The chain is built from TRBV7-2 and TRBJ2-1; D is unresolved. Between the trimmed V and J ends, which lost 0 bases and 3 bases, there was a span of 12 bases. Germline V gene data show CDR1 as SGHTA and CDR2 as FQGNSA. CDR3 length equals 16 residues. Here the CDR3 DNA reads TGTGCCAGCAGCTTAGCGCTAGGGTCGTACTACAATGAGCAGTTCTTC. Its protein product is CASSLALGSYYNEQFF.

This clone was picked up one time. The chain links TRBV10-2 to TRBJ1-2; weak D call: TRBD1 (6 bases). The CDR3 is made up of 14 amino acids. Trimming took off 5 bases at V and 2 bases at J, with 12 bases between the two ends. Germline V gives CDR1 WSHSY, CDR2 SAAADI. In DNA, the CDR3 is TGCGCCAGCAGTTCAACCGGGACAAACTATGGCTACACCTTC. Translation: CASSSTGTNYGYTF.

The chain combines TRBV19 with TRBJ2-1, with 11 bases lining up with TRBD2. The germline CDR1 and CDR2 sequences are LNHDA and SQIVND (reference sequence). Losses at the gene ends were 7 bases for V and 7 bases for J; bases not matched to a gene: 9. This CDR3 spans 15 amino acids. The CDR3 sequence is CASIASGRFSNEQFF. CDR3 nucleotides: TGTGCCAGTATTGCTAGCGGGAGGTTTAGTAATGAGCAGTTCTTC.

The CDR3: CASSQALAGKTGELFF. In DNA form, the CDR3 reads TGTGCCAGCAGTCAGGCCCTGGCGGGAAAGACCGGGGAGCTGTTTTTT. The chain is built from TRBV28 and TRBJ2-2; D is perhaps TRBD2 (6 bases). The CDR3 length is 16 residues. CDR1 MDHEN and CDR2 SYDVKM come from the germline V gene. The V end was cut by 5 bases, the J end by 5 bases, with 18 bases between.

The sample holds a few counts of this clone. The genes are TRBV28 and TRBJ2-2; D ambiguous. V was pared by 3 bases and J by 7 bases, with 6 bases between. The CDR3 is 12 residues long. In germline, CDR1 is MDHEN, CDR2 SYDVKM. CDR3 in DNA: TGTGCCAGCAGTTTTTATGGCGGGGAGCTGTTTTTT. As protein: CASSFYGGELFF. The full variable domain, its missing parts supplied by reference TRBV28 and TRBJ2-2, is DVKVTQSSRYLVKRTGEKVFLECVQDMDHENMFWYRQDPGLGLRLIYFSYDVKMKEKGDIPEGYSVSREKKERFSLILESASTNQTSMYLCASSFYGGELFFGEGSRLTVL.

The rearrangement links TRBV2 to TRBJ1-3; 7 bases align to TRBD1. This CDR3 comprises 15 residues. Trimming at V came to 1 base and at J to 2 bases, leaving 2 bases not matched to a gene. Germline V CDR1 and CDR2: SNHLY, FYNNEI. The CDR3 region has the DNA TGTGCCAGCAGTGAAGAACAGGGGCCTGGAAACACCATATATTTT. Translated, it gives CASSEEQGPGNTIYF.

The chain uses TRBV28 and TRBJ1-6; no firm D call. The V end lost 3 bases, the J end lost 1 base, and 10 bases lay between the germline ends. The CDR3 consists of 16 residues. The germline V gene encodes CDR1 MDHEN and CDR2 SYDVKM. In DNA, the CDR3 is TGTGCCAGCAGTTTTTCCGGGTATTCCTATAATTCACCCCTCCACTTT. Amino acids: CASSFSGYSYNSPLHF. Full variable domain (outside the CDR3, taken from reference TRBV28 and TRBJ1-6): DVKVTQSSRYLVKRTGEKVFLECVQDMDHENMFWYRQDPGLGLRLIYFSYDVKMKEKGDIPEGYSVSREKKERFSLILESASTNQTSMYLCASSFSGYSYNSPLHFGNGTRLTVT.

The CDR3 DNA is TGTGCCAGCAGTTCGGGACAGGGAGTTCCCTATGGCTACACCTTC. This encodes CASSSGQGVPYGYTF. V gene TRBV11-2 combines with J gene TRBJ1-2, with TRBD1 matching 9 bases. Germline V gene data show CDR1 as SGHAT and CDR2 as FQNNGV. After removal of 6 bases from V and 4 bases from J, the junction contained 9 bases not matched to a gene. The CDR3 is made up of 15 amino acids. The variable domain in full, completed from reference TRBV11-2 and TRBJ1-2, reads EAGVAQSPRYKIIEKRQSVAFWCNPISGHATLYWYQQILGQGPKLLIQFQNNGVVDDSQLPKDRFSAERLKGVDSTLKIQPAKLEDSAVYLCASSSGQGVPYGYTFGSGTRLTVV.

This chain uses TRBV4-1 with TRBJ1-5; D might be TRBD1 (5 bases). The ends were cut back, 2 bases at V and 5 bases at J, with 13 bases in the middle. Germline CDR1 MGHRA, CDR2 YSYEKL. The CDR3 loop spans 15 amino acids. CDR3 DNA: TGCGCCAGCAGCCAACCTTGGAGGGGAGATCAGCCCCAGCATTTT. It codes for CASSQPWRGDQPQHF.

J is TRBJ2-3 and V is TRBV27; 14 nucleotides agree with TRBD2. The CDR3 length is 19 residues. The V and J ends lost 2 bases and 0 bases, in that order; junction bases with no gene match: 7. Per germline, CDR1 MNHEY and CDR2 SMNVEV (reference sequence). The CDR3 DNA reads TGTGCCAGCAGTTTAATTCGACTAGCGGGAGGGTCTAGCACAGATACGCAGTATTTT. This translates into CASSLIRLAGGSSTDTQYF.